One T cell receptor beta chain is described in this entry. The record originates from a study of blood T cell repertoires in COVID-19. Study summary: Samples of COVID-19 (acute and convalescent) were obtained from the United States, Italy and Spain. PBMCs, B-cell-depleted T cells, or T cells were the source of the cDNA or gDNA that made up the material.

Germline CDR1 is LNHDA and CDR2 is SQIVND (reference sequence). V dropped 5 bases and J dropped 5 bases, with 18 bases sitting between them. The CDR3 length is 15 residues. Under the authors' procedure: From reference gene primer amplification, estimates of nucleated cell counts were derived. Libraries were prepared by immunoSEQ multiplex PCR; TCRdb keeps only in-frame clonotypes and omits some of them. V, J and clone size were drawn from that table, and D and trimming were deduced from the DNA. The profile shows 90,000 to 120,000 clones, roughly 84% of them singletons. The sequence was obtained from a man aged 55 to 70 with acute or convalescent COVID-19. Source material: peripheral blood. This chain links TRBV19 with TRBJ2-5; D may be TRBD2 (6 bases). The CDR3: CASSPRGVPMETQYF. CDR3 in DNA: TGTGCCAGTAGTCCCCGCGGGGTCCCAATGGAGACCCAGTACTTC. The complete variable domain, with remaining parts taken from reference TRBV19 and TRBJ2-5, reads DGGITQSPKYLFRKEGQNVTLSCEQNLNHDAMYWYRQDPGQGLRLIYYSQIVNDFQKGDIAEGYSVSREKKESFPLTVTSAQKNPTAFYLCASSPRGVPMETQYFGPGTRLLVL.